The TCR beta chain under discussion was sequenced for a study of OX40 agonist ivuxolimab in advanced cancers. Study information: Patients with hepatocellular carcinoma, melanoma, renal cell or head and neck cancer made up the dose-escalation patients. Of mixed ages from 23 to 79 and averaging about 56 years, the group was just under 85% male. Partial responses were observed in three patients, of whom one had hepatocellular carcinoma and two had cutaneous melanoma.

Study outcomes and limitations: Among the least clonally expanded were partial responders at 0.1-3.0 mg/kg.

With regard to this clone: The target antigen is unknown.

The V and J ends lost 6 bases and 1 base, in that order; junction bases with no gene match: 8. Looked up from germline, CDR1 is MDHEN and CDR2 is SYDVKM. This CDR3 comprises 18 residues. TCRdb keeps only in-frame clones here, not all; method: immunoSEQ multiplex PCR. The table shows 15,000 to 20,000 clones, with 80% to 90% occurring only once. Sequenced here: CD4+ or CD8+ T cells sorted from blood, sampled in a trial of the OX40 agonist ivuxolimab. This receptor was identified in an adult with an advanced solid tumor such as melanoma, head and neck, liver or kidney cancer. The rearrangement uses TRBV28 and TRBJ2-1, with 14 bases aligning to TRBD2. CDR3 coding DNA: TGTGCCAGCAGCATCGGGACTAGCGGGAGCGTTTCCTACAATGAGCAGTTCTTC. Its protein is CASSIGTSGSVSYNEQFF.